The following is a TCR beta chain sequence with its context. As yet, its antigen is unknown. The sample is drawn from a study of siplizumab effects on memory and regulatory T cells. The study, taken as a whole, reports: Among alloreactive clones, only a minor fraction mapped to unstimulated subsets. Naive T cells looked more diverse than memory cells and looked like major alloresponse contributors. Suppressive activity of Tregs proliferating in siplizumab cultures remained unconfirmed.

The length of the CDR3 is 13 residues. CDR1 is KGHSH, CDR2 LQKENI, per germline. Trimming pared 5 bases from V and 7 bases from J, leaving 14 bases between. Method: immunoSEQ multiplex PCR; TCRdb's copy keeps in-frame clones and lacks some. The repertoire holds 60,000 to 80,000 clones, with less than 85% as singletons. The chain is built from TRBV18 and TRBJ1-1; D not certain. Sequencing was performed on memory CD4+ T cells sorted from blood. This TCR was sampled from a human donor in good health. In nucleotides, the CDR3 is TGTGCCAGCTCAGACGGCAGCAGACTTGAAGCTTTCTTT. Translation: CASSDGSRLEAFF.